This TCR beta chain comes out of a study of T cell responses to AZD1222 COVID-19 vaccine. Regarding the study as a whole: Donor demographics were predominantly white British with a female majority; clonal diversity may be underestimated.

Repertoires were generated with immunoSEQ multiplex PCR, while TCRdb's copy carries only in-frame clones and drops some. The sample lists about 150,000 clones; around 87% were seen once. Germline V gene lookup returns CDR1 SGHTA and CDR2 FQGTGA. The junction had 7 bases not matched to a gene; V was cut back by 6 bases and J by 10 bases. CDR3 length: 14 amino acids. A note on this clone: The antigen remains undetermined. Distinct nucleotide sequences in the sample also encode this CDR3.

The sequences come from peripheral blood, collected 28 days after the second AZD1222 dose. The chain is built from TRBV7-3 and TRBJ1-6; 9 bases map to TRBD1. The receptor was isolated from an adult who received the AZD1222 COVID-19 vaccine. The chain's CDR3 is CASSYRGRGSPLHF. DNA of the CDR3: TGTGCCAGCAGTTACAGGGGGCGGGGGTCACCCCTCCACTTT.